These 26 T cell receptor beta chains share one sample of origin, sequenced in a study of beta chain features in type 1 diabetes. Expressed TCRB transcripts got sequenced, as all isolated RNA was reverse transcribed. The assay was immunoSEQ multiplex PCR, and TCRdb's table has in-frame clones only and misses some. The table shows some 290,000 clones, with 13% to 15% occurring only once. Which antigens these TCRs recognize remains unknown. Study-wide results and caveats: There was a moderate but significant shortening of TCRB CDR3s in all four CD4+ subsets of Type 1 diabetes patients.

Material for sequencing was naive CD4+ T cells from blood. These receptors originate from a man aged 30-40 years with type 1 diabetes.

As regards this clone: Distinct nucleotide sequences in the sample also encode this CDR3. The J gene is TRBJ2-2, the V gene TRBV5-1; possible D gene TRBD1, 5 bases. Germline V lookup: CDR1 SGHRS, CDR2 YFSETQ. The CDR3 spans 13 residues. Deletions cut 4 bases from V and 5 bases from J, with 9 bases between. The CDR3 protein is CASSPQGTGELFF. The CDR3 DNA reads TGCGCCAGCAGCCCTCAGGGAACCGGGGAGCTGTTTTTT. The complete variable domain, with remaining parts taken from reference TRBV5-1 and TRBJ2-2, reads KAGVTQTPRYLIKTRGQQVTLSCSPISGHRSVSWYQQTPGQGLQFLFEYFSETQRNKGNFPGRFSGRQFSNSRSEMNVSTLELGDSALYLCASSPQGTGELFFGEGSRLTVL.

V is TRBV6-1 and J is TRBJ2-1; D might be TRBD2 (6 bases). The length of the CDR3 is 14 residues. The germline gives CDR1 MNHNS, CDR2 SASEGT. V gave up 6 bases and J gave up 5 bases, with 14 bases separating them. CDR3 nucleotides: TGTGCCAGCAGCCAAAGACTAGACCACAATGAGCAGTTCTTC. Amino acids: CASSQRLDHNEQFF.

This clone was seen more than once but under ten times. The rearrangement uses TRBV6-6 and TRBJ1-2, with D unresolved. V lost 5 bases, J lost 4 bases, and 17 bases lay in between. CDR1 and CDR2 (germline): MNHNY, SVGAGI (reference sequence). The CDR3 covers 15 residues. The DNA of the CDR3 is TGTGCCAGCAGTACTGAAAGTGGCCTAGGCTATGGCTACACCTTC. It codes for CASSTESGLGYGYTF.

This chain connects TRBV4-2 to TRBJ2-7; 8 bases match TRBD1. CDR3 length: 17 residues. CDR1 and CDR2 from the germline V gene are LGHNA and YNFKEQ. V dropped 4 bases and J dropped 3; count of bases not matched to a gene: 14. This CDR3 reads CASSPRGTGGGLYEQYF. The CDR3 region has the DNA TGTGCCAGCAGCCCAAGAGGAACAGGGGGAGGCCTCTACGAGCAGTACTTC.

In the case of this clone: At one end, the junction sequence differs from germline, possibly due to a read error. The chain has TRBV2 and TRBJ2-7; 9 bases map to TRBD2. The germline V gene has CDR1 SNHLY and CDR2 FYNNEI. The CDR3 covers 15 residues. CDR3 sequence (DNA): TGTGCCAGCAGGGAAGGACTAGCGAGAAGCTACGAGCAGTACTTC. Protein: CASREGLARSYEQYF.

This chain uses TRBV6-5 with TRBJ2-3; TRBD1 is a possible D gene (6 bases). The length of the CDR3 is 13 residues. The germline CDR1 and CDR2 sequences are MNHEY and SVGAGI. Trimming took 2 bases from V and 3 from J, leaving 6 bases between them. The CDR3: CASSYRGTDTQYF. Written as DNA, the CDR3 is TGTGCCAGCAGTTACAGGGGGACAGATACGCAGTATTTT.

V usage is TRBV5-1 and J usage is TRBJ1-1; D possibly corresponds to TRBD1 (6 bases). Looked up from germline, CDR1 is SGHRS and CDR2 is YFSETQ. CDR3 size: 14 residues. The ends were cut back, 2 bases at V and 0 bases at J, with 8 bases in the middle. CDR3 sequence: CASSLRTVNTEAFF. In DNA, the CDR3 is TGCGCCAGCAGCTTAAGGACAGTGAACACTGAAGCTTTCTTT.

This chain joins TRBV2 and TRBJ2-1; D is possibly TRBD2 (5 bases). In germline, CDR1 is SNHLY, CDR2 FYNNEI. Trimming removed 6 bases at V and 4 bases at J, with 10 bases between. The CDR3 totals 13 residues. The DNA for the CDR3 is TGTGCCAGCAGGAGGGAACTTTACAATGAGCAGTTCTTC. The encoded protein is CASRRELYNEQFF.

This clone showed up just a few times. The rearrangement joins TRBV2 to TRBJ2-7, with TRBD1 identical over 9 bases. The CDR3 has 14 amino acids. J lost 5 bases, V lost 7 bases, and 9 bases had no gene match. CDR1 and CDR2 (germline): SNHLY, FYNNEI. CDR3 residues: CASITGTGLNEQYF. Here the CDR3 DNA reads TGTGCCAGCATTACCGGGACAGGGCTCAACGAGCAGTACTTC.

The V gene is TRBV13, the J gene TRBJ2-3; TRBD2 agrees at 8 bases. With V trimmed by 7 bases and J by 3 bases, 6 bases remained unmatched. CDR3 length: 14 amino acids. CDR1 is PRHDT, CDR2 FYEKMQ, per germline (reference sequence). CDR3 coding DNA: TGTGCCAGCAAACTAGCGGAAGTAACAGATACGCAGTATTTT. Protein sequence: CASKLAEVTDTQYF.

The chain recombines TRBV9 with TRBJ1-2; 9 bases fit TRBD1. The germline gives CDR1 SGDLS, CDR2 YYNGEE. V was pared by 4 bases and J by 10 bases, with 14 bases of the junction left unmatched. There are 15 residues in the CDR3. The CDR3 coding sequence is TGTGCCAGCAGCATCATGAACAGGGGGCGGATTAACTACACCTTC. As protein: CASSIMNRGRINYTF. Full variable domain (missing parts from reference TRBV9 and TRBJ1-2): DSGVTQTPKHLITATGQRVTLRCSPRSGDLSVYWYQQSLDQGLQFLIQYYNGEERAKGNILERFSAQQFPDLHSELNLSSLELGDSALYFCASSIMNRGRINYTFGSGTRLTVV.

This clone was counted a few times. Distinct nucleotide sequences in the sample also encode this CDR3. The chain joins TRBV30 to TRBJ1-2; D unclear. V was pared by 2 bases and J by 2 bases, with 6 bases between. The CDR3 is 12 amino acids. Germline loops: CDR1 GTSNPN, CDR2 SVGIG (reference sequence). The DNA for the CDR3 is TGTGCCTGGAGTCCAGTGAACTATGGCTACACCTTC. This codes for CAWSPVNYGYTF. The full variable domain, with the rest looked up from reference TRBV30 and TRBJ1-2, is SQTIHQWPATLVQPVGSPLSLECTVEGTSNPNLYWYRQAAGRGLQLLFYSVGIGQISSEVPQNLSASRPQDRQFILSSKKLLLSDSGFYLCAWSPVNYGYTFGSGTRLTVV.

This clone was found a few times. The rearrangement links TRBV5-1 to TRBJ1-3, with a weak D call TRBD1 (5 bases). The CDR3 consists of 15 residues. CDR1 SGHRS and CDR2 YFSETQ come from the germline V gene. Deletions cut 2 bases from V and 0 bases from J, with 9 bases between. Here the CDR3 DNA reads TGCGCCAGCAGCTTAACAGGATTCTCTGGAAACACCATATATTTT. The encoded protein is CASSLTGFSGNTIYF.

The chain is built from TRBV9 and TRBJ2-1; 7 positions match TRBD2. Looked up from germline, CDR1 is SGDLS and CDR2 is YYNGEE. The V segment lost 4 bases and the J segment 5 bases; nucleotides outside the gene matches: 9. This CDR3 is built from 15 residues. CDR3: CASSLGLVNHNEQFF. CDR3 nucleotides: TGTGCCAGCAGCCTCGGACTAGTTAACCACAATGAGCAGTTCTTC.

About this clone: Other DNA sequences from this sample encode an identical CDR3 as well. The chain combines TRBV9 with TRBJ1-1, with D possibly being TRBD1 (5 bases). Germline CDR1 SGDLS, CDR2 YYNGEE. The ends were cut back, 1 base at V and 1 base at J, with 8 bases in the middle. The CDR3 loop spans 14 amino acids. Written as DNA, the CDR3 is TGTGCCAGCAGCGTAACAGGAGCGAACACTGAAGCTTTCTTT. As protein: CASSVTGANTEAFF.

This clone came up a few times. This chain links TRBV28 with TRBJ2-7; a weak D match, TRBD1 (7 bases). Trimming cost V 4 bases and J 6 bases, with 16 bases left between them. Per the germline V gene, CDR1 is MDHEN and CDR2 is SYDVKM. The CDR3 consists of 14 residues. CDR3 nucleotides: TGTGCCAGCAGTTCCCCGACAGGGAGGCTCGAGCAGTACTTC. Amino acids: CASSSPTGRLEQYF.

The chain carries TRBV5-1 and TRBJ1-1; possibly TRBD1 for D (5 bases). CDR3 size: 16 residues. Germline loops: CDR1 SGHRS, CDR2 YFSETQ. Trimming cost V 0 bases and J 2 bases, with 14 bases left between them. As DNA, the CDR3 is TGCGCCAGCAGCTTGGCCCCCCAGGGTGGCAACACTGAAGCTTTCTTT. Amino acids: CASSLAPQGGNTEAFF. The whole variable domain, filled in from reference TRBV5-1 and TRBJ1-1, reads KAGVTQTPRYLIKTRGQQVTLSCSPISGHRSVSWYQQTPGQGLQFLFEYFSETQRNKGNFPGRFSGRQFSNSRSEMNVSTLELGDSALYLCASSLAPQGGNTEAFFGQGTRLTVV.

V gene TRBV10-3 combines with J gene TRBJ1-2, with TRBD1 matching 7 bases. Germline assignment: CDR1 ENHRY and CDR2 SYGVKD. The V gene end was trimmed by 6 bases and the J gene end by 5 bases; junction bases not matched to a gene: 9. The CDR3 totals 14 residues. The CDR3 region is CAISPRDREYGYTF. CDR3 bases: TGTGCCATCAGCCCCCGGGACAGAGAATATGGCTACACCTTC.

This clone was detected only a few times. The rearrangement links TRBV6-5 to TRBJ2-7, with 7 positions matching TRBD1. V gave up 4 bases and J gave up 3 bases; unmatched junction bases: 6. Germline-derived CDR1 and CDR2 are MNHEY and SVGAGI. The CDR3 spans 14 residues. The CDR3 reads CASSSTTGFYEQYF. The CDR3 DNA reads TGTGCCAGCAGTTCCACGACAGGGTTCTACGAGCAGTACTTC.

In this sample, this clone turned up a few times. J is TRBJ1-1 and V is TRBV2; TRBD1 might be the D (6 bases). The V end lost 6 bases, the J end lost 5 bases, and 13 bases lay between the germline ends. The length of the CDR3 is 13 residues. The germline V gene encodes CDR1 SNHLY and CDR2 FYNNEI. This CDR3 is CASSSGVGTEAFF. In DNA form, the CDR3 reads TGTGCCAGCAGCTCAGGGGTCGGGACTGAAGCTTTCTTT.

This clone was counted between two and nine times. The V and J genes are TRBV7-9 and TRBJ2-7, with a possible D match to TRBD1 (5 bases). Looked up from germline, CDR1 is SEHNR and CDR2 is FQNEAQ (reference sequence). Deletions cut 5 bases from V and 0 bases from J, with 11 bases between. The CDR3 has 14 amino acids. This CDR3 reads CASSNFQGSYEQYF. CDR3 nucleotides: TGTGCCAGCAGCAACTTTCAGGGCTCCTACGAGCAGTACTTC.

Concerning this clone itself: The sample has other DNA sequences that encode this CDR3 too. As DNA, the CDR3 is TGTGCCAGCAGCTTAGCGGGGGGAGGGGAGACCCAGTACTTC. This gives the protein CASSLAGGGETQYF. The V call is TRBV7-2, the J call TRBJ2-5; 7 bases match TRBD2. CDR1 is SGHTA, CDR2 FQGNSA, per germline. This CDR3 spans 14 amino acids. V lost 0 bases to trimming and J lost 5 bases; unmatched junction nucleotides: 3.

Written as DNA, the CDR3 is TGCAGTGCGCGGGACTGGGACGAGCAGTACTTC. This gives the protein CSARDWDEQYF. The genes are TRBV20-1 and TRBJ2-7; a possible D gene is TRBD2 (6 bases). Germline lookup yields CDR1 DFQATT and CDR2 SNEGSKA (reference sequence). Deletions cut 6 bases from V and 5 bases from J, with 11 bases between. The CDR3 length is 11 residues.

In its sample, this clone was seen a few times. This chain uses TRBV28 with TRBJ1-5; TRBD1 matches at 8 bases. CDR3 size: 15 residues. J was trimmed by 5 bases and V by 7 bases; bases with no gene match: 10. CDR1 and CDR2 (germline): MDHEN, SYDVKM. The CDR3 coding sequence is TGTGCCAGCACCAAAACTGGACAGGGCGATCAGCCCCAGCATTTT. Translation gives CASTKTGQGDQPQHF.

This clone was seen a handful of times. The chain couples TRBV18 to TRBJ2-3, with D possibly TRBD2 on 5 matching bases. The CDR3 covers 17 residues. Trimming stripped 6 bases from V and 5 bases from J, with 24 bases between. CDR1 is KGHSH, CDR2 LQKENI, per germline. CDR3 in DNA: TGTGCCAGCTCGCCTCAATTGAGCGGAGGCAAAGGAGATACGCAGTATTTT. This translates into CASSPQLSGGKGDTQYF.

The chain carries TRBV11-2 and TRBJ2-7, with TRBD2 matching over 9 bases. The germline CDR1 and CDR2 sequences are SGHAT and FQNNGV. Losses at the gene ends were 3 bases for V and 6 bases for J; bases not matched to a gene: 3. CDR3 length: 13 amino acids. CDR3 nucleotide sequence: TGTGCCAGCAGCTTTAGCGGGAGTCGCGAGCAGTACTTC. Its translation: CASSFSGSREQYF. The full variable domain, its missing parts supplied by reference TRBV11-2 and TRBJ2-7, is EAGVAQSPRYKIIEKRQSVAFWCNPISGHATLYWYQQILGQGPKLLIQFQNNGVVDDSQLPKDRFSAERLKGVDSTLKIQPAKLEDSAVYLCASSFSGSREQYFGPGTRLTVT.